This T cell receptor (beta chain) was retrieved from a study of tumor-infiltrating lymphocytes in primary liver carcinoma listed by TCRdb under 2017. As for the study more broadly: Of the five patients (three men and two women, aged 30 to 69 years), four had hepatocellular carcinoma and one had combined HCC and intrahepatic cholangiocarcinoma. To link TCRbeta repertoire diversity with the local molecular phenotype, the roughly 23 tumor region samples were profiled using Agilent mRNA microarrays. For each liver tumor, the study sampled five regions along with adjacent normal tissue and blood, and applied TCRbeta repertoire sequencing, expression microarrays and whole-exome sequencing. The five patients had tumors of stage T1-T3 N0M0, with maximum diameters ranging from 4.2 to 10 cm. Technical replicate repertoires showed high reproducibility, with mean shared-clone rates roughly 0.89 and correlation coefficients above 0.95. Each sample produced about 3.5 to 7.13 million productive TCRbeta reads, and read depth showed no significant difference between tissue types. A total of approximately 35 specimens from 5 patients underwent TCRbeta repertoire sequencing, comprising 25 or so tumor regions, 5 adjacent noncancerous liver tissues and 5 peripheral blood samples. What the study reported, not specific to this receptor: A significantly larger repertoire fraction was made up by the top 250 clones in tumors than in blood (p = 0.039). Only about 7-24% of top clones were present in all five regions of a tumor, suggesting spatial heterogeneity of tumor-infiltrating T cells. Consistent with antigen-driven expansion, pairs of tumor regions showed higher repertoire overlap (mean about 36%) than either tumor-adjacent pairs (about 17%) or tumor-blood pairs (about 14%). Bulk unsorted samples precluded comparing CD4+ and CD8+ T cell repertoires. The study included only five patients, and the authors note findings should be validated in a larger study. Because sequencing covered only the TCR beta chain and unpaired alpha chains were not captured, true repertoire diversity is likely underestimated.

Of note for this clonotype: Its antigen specificity is not known. One end of the junction varies from germline; a read error may be responsible.

The CDR3 starts with the cysteine, ends with the phenylalanine, and has 14 residues. Just the 42-base CDR3 DNA is kept, in frame starting at base 1. Looking up the germline V gene yields CDR1 LGHNA and CDR2 YNFKEQ. Total RNA and DNA were co-extracted without cell sorting from roughly 20-30 mg of bulk tissue using the AllPrep DNA/RNA mini kit. Surgical resection was performed in China between 2015 and March 2016 on about 5 patients with histopathologically diagnosed primary liver carcinoma. At the time of sampling, the patients had chronic HBV infection and had not received any treatment. Five spatially separated regions were sampled from each tumor: the superior, inferior, left-lateral and right-lateral poles, plus the tumor centre. Histology showed that every tumor sample contained more than 80% viable tumor cells. Fresh tumor and adjacent tissue pieces were bisected, with one half stored in RNAlater at -80 degrees C and the other half sent for histology.

Starting from about 500 ng total RNA, TCRbeta-specific cDNA was produced by reverse transcription with a constant-region primer and ProtoScript II reverse transcriptase. Construction of the TCRbeta libraries relied on three nested rounds of multiplex PCR, following a slightly modified ARM-PCR procedure. Each of the first two PCR rounds ran for approximately 10 cycles and used multiplex TRBV1-TRBV30 forward primers together with a Cbeta reverse primer. Sample barcodes and Illumina adapters were added in a final 25-cycle PCR with Deep VentR polymerase. Before sequencing, amplicons between 200 and 500 bp were purified from gel using a QIAquick gel extraction kit. TCRbeta amplicons were sequenced on an Illumina HiSeq 2500 with 250-bp paired-end reads. The original pipeline was this. Quality trimming of reads was performed with Trimmomatic v0.33, and paired reads were merged with FLASH v1.2.11 so that full CDR3 sequences could be recovered. V, D and J germline segments were assigned to the rearranged TCRbeta sequences using MiGEC v1.2.1b. Clonotype statistics, along with Shannon-Wiener diversity indices, were calculated using VDJtools v1.0.0. Except for diversity analysis, only each sample's 250 most abundant clonotypes were used in subsequent analyses to reduce sampling bias. Using fastp at Q25 and MiXCR, TCRdb reprocessed the public reads and kept productive beta chains. Duplicate CDR3 protein sequences are folded into a single record with the most common DNA and genes. The V and J calls were not made by the authors but by TCRdb's processing. The sample yields approximately 64,000 distinct CDR3 sequences; 71% were counted once. The ten most abundant clones make up around 44% of the sample.

Sequenced input: liver tumor tissue from sampling region 4. The cell subset or site tag for this specimen amounts to: tumor region T4, right-lateral pole. This receptor was identified in a man between 35 and 55 years old with primary liver carcinoma and hepatitis B virus infection. Recombination connected TRBV4-2 to TRBJ2-2, with a weak D call of TRBD1 (6 bases match). The DNA sequence is as follows: TGTACCAGCAGCACAGGGAGTTACACCTGGGAGCTGTTTTTT. Its coded protein is CTSSTGSYTWELFF.